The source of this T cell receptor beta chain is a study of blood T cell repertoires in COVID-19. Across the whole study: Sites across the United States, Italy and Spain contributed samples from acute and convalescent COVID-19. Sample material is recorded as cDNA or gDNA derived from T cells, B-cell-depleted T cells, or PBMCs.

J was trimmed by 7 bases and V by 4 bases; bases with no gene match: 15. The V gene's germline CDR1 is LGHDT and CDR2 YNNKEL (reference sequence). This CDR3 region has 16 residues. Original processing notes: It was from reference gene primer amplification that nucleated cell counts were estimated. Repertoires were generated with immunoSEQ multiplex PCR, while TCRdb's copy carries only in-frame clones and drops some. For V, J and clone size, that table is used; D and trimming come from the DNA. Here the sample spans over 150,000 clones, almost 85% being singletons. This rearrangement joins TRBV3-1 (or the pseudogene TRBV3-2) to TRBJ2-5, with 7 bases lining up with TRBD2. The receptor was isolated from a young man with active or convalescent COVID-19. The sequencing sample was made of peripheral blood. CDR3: CASSLQTSIGAGTQYF. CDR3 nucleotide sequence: TGTGCCAGCAGCCTCCAGACTAGCATAGGTGCGGGGACCCAGTACTTC.